The TCR beta chain described here comes from a study of post-analysis software for immune sequencing data. Study conclusions and caveats: Controls had significantly higher normalized Chao1 diversity than multiple sclerosis patients.

A word on this clonotype: Its cognate antigen is unknown.

Built from TCR beta cDNA, the libraries had unique molecular identifiers in them. From approximately 1 to 10 million T cells, 450,000 to 550,000 cDNA molecules were obtained. Each CDR3 protein gets one entry after TCRdb re-called the PCR reads with MiXCR. The data hold some 700,000 distinct CDR3 sequences, with more than 50% observed a single time. The specimen was blood. This clonotype originated in a girl under 10 years old with multiple sclerosis.

Here the CDR3 DNA reads TGCGCCAGCAGCCCCGGGGACAGGGGGCTCGGCATACAAGAGACCCAGTACTTC. Translation gives CASSPGDRGLGIQETQYF. This chain connects TRBV4-3 to TRBJ2-4; 12 bases map to TRBD1. The tail of the sequence fits TRBJ2-5 better, so the J call may be wrong. The germline CDR1 and CDR2 sequences are LGHNA and YSLEER. This CDR3 region has 18 residues.